The clone carrying this T cell receptor (beta chain) was observed a few times. Its antigen is unidentified. These data originate in a study of T-cell reconstitution after alpha-beta-depleted transplantation in children. Study-wide results and limits: By about two months after transplant, alpha-beta T cells reportedly arose from several hundred graft clones that had expanded. T-cell counts and diversity at one year following transplant were attributed mainly to newly produced T cells.

Unique molecular identifiers were used to barcode this TCRbeta library. TCRdb itself ran the PCR reads through MiXCR, one entry per CDR3 protein. The data contain about 600,000 distinct CDR3 sequences, under 30% of them singletons. This CDR3 spans 15 amino acids. The V gene's germline CDR1 is DFQATT and CDR2 SNEGSKA (reference sequence). V was clipped by 6 bases and J by 7 bases, with 22 bases between them. This TCR came from a boy less than two years old who had a stem cell transplant for acute myeloid leukemia, so the T cells may come from the graft donor. The material was PBMCs, mostly from graft donor cells, obtained 360 days after TCRalphabeta/CD19-depleted stem cell transplant. The chain links TRBV20-1 to TRBJ2-4, with D perhaps matching TRBD2 (7 bases). CDR3 in amino acids: CSAGGSGDTANIQYF. As DNA, the CDR3 is TGCAGTGCGGGAGGGAGTGGGGACACGGCCAACATTCAGTACTTC.